The 22 T cell receptor beta chains below were found in one sample sequenced in a study of identical twins. In TCRdb, the 5' RACE reads were re-called with MiXCR into one record per CDR3 protein. The repertoire holds around 960,000 distinct CDR3 sequences, 10% to 15% seen once, with around 1.5% in the top ten. The data also belong to a second study, concerning yellow fever vaccine responses in identical twins.

The sample was PBMCs. The receptors were gathered from a young woman in good health.

The chain links TRBV12-3 or TRBV12-4 to TRBJ1-5; D is possibly TRBD1 (6 bases). With 1 base removed from V and 6 bases from J, the gap between germline ends came to 10 bases. The CDR3 runs 14 residues. In DNA form, the CDR3 reads TGTGCCAGCAGTTTAGTACAGGGTGGTCAGCCCCAGCATTTT. This codes for CASSLVQGGQPQHF.

V gene TRBV5-5 combines with J gene TRBJ2-1; TRBD1 matches at 12 bases. Germline lookup yields CDR1 SGHKS and CDR2 YYEKEE (reference sequence). V lost 2 bases to trimming and J lost 7 bases; unmatched junction nucleotides: 7. The CDR3 contains 16 residues. The DNA for the CDR3 is TGTGCCAGCAGCTTTCACCGGGACAGGGGGCTGAATGAGCAGTTCTTC. This gives the protein CASSFHRDRGLNEQFF.

This clonotype has a handful of counts. This chain joins TRBV20-1 and TRBJ2-2; the match to TRBD2 covers 10 bases. Germline V lookup: CDR1 DFQATT, CDR2 SNEGSKA (reference sequence). Germline trimming cut 5 bases from V and 9 bases from J; bases unmatched to any gene: 12. The CDR3 has 15 amino acids. The CDR3 reads CSARGASGSLRELFF. DNA for the CDR3: TGCAGTGCTCGAGGGGCTAGCGGGAGCCTAAGGGAGCTGTTTTTT.

This chain joins TRBV4-2 and TRBJ2-3; 9 bases are shared with TRBD1. The CDR3 contains 17 residues. V gave up 1 base and J gave up 0 bases; unmatched junction bases: 5. The germline V gene encodes CDR1 LGHNA and CDR2 YNFKEQ. CDR3 sequence reads: CASSQVDRGGSTDTQYF. CDR3 nucleotide sequence: TGTGCCAGCAGCCAAGTGGACAGGGGAGGGAGCACAGATACGCAGTATTTT.

This clonotype was counted ten times or more. The rearrangement links TRBV27 to TRBJ2-2; maybe TRBD1 (6 bases). Deletions cut 3 bases from V and 5 bases from J, with 7 bases between. Germline V gene lookup returns CDR1 MNHEY and CDR2 SMNVEV (reference sequence). The CDR3 has 13 amino acids. The CDR3 loop reads CASSFQGTGELFF. CDR3 coding DNA: TGTGCCAGCAGTTTCCAGGGGACCGGGGAGCTGTTTTTT.

There are a few counts of this clonotype. The chain joins TRBV10-3 to TRBJ1-1; D remains ambiguous. The length of the CDR3 is 14 residues. Deletions cut 4 bases from V and 2 bases from J, with 11 bases between. Germline V gene lookup returns CDR1 ENHRY and CDR2 SYGVKD. The CDR3 loop is CAISARTANTEAFF. CDR3 in DNA: TGTGCCATCAGTGCCCGGACGGCTAACACTGAAGCTTTCTTT.

This clonotype appeared many times. The V and J genes are TRBV12-3 or TRBV12-4 and TRBJ2-3; D call uncertain. The CDR3 is made up of 12 amino acids. V lost 4 bases, J lost 5 bases, and 7 bases lay in between. CDR3 DNA sequence: TGTGCCAGCAGTTCCCTCGTAGATACGCAGTATTTT. It translates to CASSSLVDTQYF.

This chain uses TRBV2 with TRBJ2-3; D not resolved. CDR1 and CDR2 from the germline V gene are SNHLY and FYNNEI. The CDR3 runs to 15 residues. The V end lost 3 bases, the J end lost 2 bases, and 12 bases lay between the germline ends. The chain's CDR3 is CASSEVVSYTDTQYF. The CDR3 nucleotides read TGTGCCAGCAGTGAGGTAGTGTCTTACACAGATACGCAGTATTTT.

This chain links TRBV7-8 with TRBJ1-6; tentatively, D is TRBD1 (6 bases). Germline V gene lookup returns CDR1 SGHVS and CDR2 FQNEAQ. V lost 7 bases and J lost 5, with 9 bases in between. CDR3 length: 13 amino acids. CDR3 in DNA: TGTGCCAGCACACGGACAGATAATTCACCCCTCCACTTT. Protein: CASTRTDNSPLHF. Variable domain in full (rest from reference TRBV7-8 and TRBJ1-6): GAGVSQSPRYKVAKRGQDVALRCDPISGHVSLFWYQQALGQGPEFLTYFQNEAQLDKSGLPSDRFFAERPEGSVSTLKIQRTQQEDSAVYLCASTRTDNSPLHFGNGTRLTVT.

This clonotype occurred a few times. The rearrangement uses TRBV4-2 and TRBJ1-1; 9 nucleotides line up with TRBD1. CDR1 and CDR2 (germline): LGHNA, YNFKEQ. V shed 2 bases and J 4 bases; nucleotides not matched to a gene: 8. CDR3 length: 16 residues. The CDR3 bases are TGTGCCAGCAGCCAAACGTCTAACAGGGGGCCCACTGAAGCTTTCTTT. This gives the protein CASSQTSNRGPTEAFF.

This clonotype was seen more than once but under ten times. The rearrangement joins TRBV14 to TRBJ2-1, with 9 positions matching TRBD1. Looked up from germline, CDR1 is SGHDN and CDR2 is FVKESK. The CDR3 totals 14 residues. Trimming took 4 bases from V and 9 from J; bases not matched to a gene: 7. CDR3 region: CASSLDRGYTEQFF. The CDR3 DNA sequence: TGTGCCAGCAGCCTGGACAGGGGTTATACTGAGCAGTTCTTC.

The V and J genes are TRBV5-1 and TRBJ2-1; unclear D gene. The CDR3 contains 14 residues. Germline lookup yields CDR1 SGHRS and CDR2 YFSETQ. V was shortened by 4 bases and J by 8 bases, with 16 bases between the two germline ends. The CDR3 DNA sequence: TGCGCCAGCAGCCGCCGATCAGTTATGTATGAGCAGTTCTTC. Its translation: CASSRRSVMYEQFF.

This clonotype was picked up a small number of times. The J gene is TRBJ2-7, the V gene TRBV27; tentatively, D is TRBD1 or TRBD2 (5 bases each). There are 14 residues in the CDR3. The V gene's germline CDR1 is MNHEY and CDR2 SMNVEV (reference sequence). Trimming removed 6 bases from V and 3 bases from J, with 15 bases in between. CDR3 in DNA: TGTGCCAGCAGCCGGGGACGAAGAGACTACGAGCAGTACGTC. Protein sequence: CASSRGRRDYEQYV.

This clonotype has a handful of counts. The V gene is TRBV10-3, the J gene TRBJ1-2; D gene uncertain. CDR1 and CDR2 (germline): ENHRY, SYGVKD. Deletions cut 2 bases from V and 2 bases from J, with 6 bases between. This CDR3 comprises 13 residues. CDR3 coding DNA: TGTGCCATCAGTGAGGCAGACAACTATGGCTACACCTTC. The encoded protein is CAISEADNYGYTF.

This clonotype was counted only a few times. The chain uses TRBV28 and TRBJ2-3; 9 bases are shared with TRBD1. V trimming: 7 bases; J trimming: 0 bases; junction bases outside the gene matches: 8. The CDR3 is made up of 16 amino acids. Germline CDR1 is MDHEN and CDR2 is SYDVKM. CDR3 region: CASTPEGTGSTDTQYF. The DNA for the CDR3 is TGTGCCAGCACCCCAGAAGGGACAGGGAGCACAGATACGCAGTATTTT. Full variable domain (remainder filled in from reference TRBV28 and TRBJ2-3): DVKVTQSSRYLVKRTGEKVFLECVQDMDHENMFWYRQDPGLGLRLIYFSYDVKMKEKGDIPEGYSVSREKKERFSLILESASTNQTSMYLCASTPEGTGSTDTQYFGPGTRLTVL.

The chain has TRBV27 and TRBJ1-5; D remains ambiguous. Germline V gene lookup returns CDR1 MNHEY and CDR2 SMNVEV (reference sequence). Trimming removed 2 bases from V and 2 bases from J, with 10 bases in between. The CDR3 is 15 residues long. CDR3 sequence (DNA): TGTGCCAGCAGTTTACAGGTTGGGGGCAATCAGCCCCAGCATTTT. This sequence encodes CASSLQVGGNQPQHF.

V and J are TRBV6-5 and TRBJ2-1; TRBD1 agrees at 7 bases. J gave up 8 bases and V 5 bases, and 9 bases lay outside the gene matches. Per the germline V gene, CDR1 is MNHEY and CDR2 is SVGAGI. CDR3 length equals 14 residues. DNA for the CDR3: TGTGCCAGCAGTCCTCGACAGGGTGGGCATGAGCAGTTCTTC. Translation gives CASSPRQGGHEQFF.

This clonotype occurred a few times. The J gene is TRBJ2-3, the V gene TRBV10-3; the match to TRBD2 covers 8 bases. The CDR3 totals 19 residues. The germline CDR1 and CDR2 sequences are ENHRY and SYGVKD. V trimming: 1 base; J trimming: 1 base; junction bases outside the gene matches: 13. The CDR3 protein is CAISEWSGGQNIGTDTQYF. As DNA, the CDR3 is TGTGCCATCAGTGAGTGGTCGGGAGGGCAGAACATTGGCACAGATACGCAGTATTTT.

The chain recombines TRBV6-2 or TRBV6-3 with TRBJ1-1; TRBD1 matches 9 bases. The germline V gene encodes CDR1 MNHEY and CDR2 SVGEGT. This CDR3 has 15 residues. Trimming removed 5 bases from V and 6 bases from J; junction bases left unmatched: 10. For the CDR3, the DNA is TGTGCCAGCAGTCCGCGGGACAGGGTAGATTCTGAAGCTTTCTTT. As protein: CASSPRDRVDSEAFF.

The chain combines TRBV11-1 with TRBJ2-1; 15 bases match TRBD2. Germline V CDR1 and CDR2: SGHAT, FQDESV (reference sequence). There are 19 residues in the CDR3. V lost 4 bases to trimming and J lost 6 bases; unmatched junction nucleotides: 13. CDR3 amino acids: CASSSRGGTSGRSGNEQFF. The DNA for the CDR3 is TGTGCCAGCAGCTCACGGGGAGGGACTAGCGGGAGGTCGGGCAATGAGCAGTTCTTC.

This clonotype occurred many times. The chain links TRBV12-3 or TRBV12-4 to TRBJ2-5, with 15 bases lining up with TRBD2. There are 16 residues in the CDR3. Trimming cost V 6 bases and J 4 bases; bases outside gene matches: 6. CDR3 protein: CASSLGGLAGGETQYF. The CDR3 DNA reads as TGTGCCAGCAGCCTCGGGGGACTAGCGGGAGGAGAGACCCAGTACTTC.

This rearrangement joins TRBV4-1 to TRBJ2-1, with D hard to call. Germline V lookup: CDR1 MGHRA, CDR2 YSYEKL. The ends were cut back, 1 base at V and 5 bases at J, with 6 bases in the middle. There are 13 residues in the CDR3. The CDR3 DNA sequence: TGCGCCAGCAGCCAAGCGGCCCACAATGAGCAGTTCTTC. Protein sequence: CASSQAAHNEQFF.